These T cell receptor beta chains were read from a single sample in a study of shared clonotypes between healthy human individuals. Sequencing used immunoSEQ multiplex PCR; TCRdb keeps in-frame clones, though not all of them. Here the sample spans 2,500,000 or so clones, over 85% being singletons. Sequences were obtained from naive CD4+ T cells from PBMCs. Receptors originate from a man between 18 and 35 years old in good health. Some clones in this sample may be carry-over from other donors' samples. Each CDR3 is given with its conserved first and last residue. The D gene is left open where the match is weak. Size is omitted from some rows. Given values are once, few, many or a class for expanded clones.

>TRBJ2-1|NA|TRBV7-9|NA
TGTGCCAGCAGCACAGCCGGGGCCTTAGCCCATGAGCAGTTCTTC
CASSTAGALAHEQFF
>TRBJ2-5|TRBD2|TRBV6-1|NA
TGTGCCAGCAGTAGACTAGCGGGTCTTCAAGAGACCCAGTACTTC
CASSRLAGLQETQYF
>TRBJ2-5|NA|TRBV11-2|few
TGTGCCAGCAGCTTGCAAGAGACCCAGTACTTC
CASSLQETQYF
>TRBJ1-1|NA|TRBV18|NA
TGTGCCAGCTCACCACCGGGCAGGGGTAGGAGGGAAGCTTTCTTT
CASSPPGRGRREAFF
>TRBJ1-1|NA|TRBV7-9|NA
TGTGCCAGCAGCCCCCGGAAGGCTGAAGCTTTCTTT
CASSPRKAEAFF
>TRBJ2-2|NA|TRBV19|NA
TGTGCCAGTAGCTTTCTTGAGGGGGGAAACACCGGGGAGCTGTTTTTT
CASSFLEGGNTGELFF
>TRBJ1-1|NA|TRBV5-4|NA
TGTGCCAGCAGCCTCGGGAGCACTGAAGCTTTCTTT
CASSLGSTEAFF
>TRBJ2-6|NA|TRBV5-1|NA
TGCGCCAGCAGCTTTCAAGGGAGTTCTGGGGCCAACGTCCTGACTTTC
CASSFQGSSGANVLTF
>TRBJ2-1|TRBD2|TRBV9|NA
TGTGCCAGCAGCGTCGGACTAGCGGGGTACAATGAGCAGTTCTTC
CASSVGLAGYNEQFF
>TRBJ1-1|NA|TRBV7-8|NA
TGTGCCAGCAGCTTCTCAGTTGAGAGGACAAAAGAAGCTTTCTTT
CASSFSVERTKEAFF
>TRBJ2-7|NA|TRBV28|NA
TGTGCCAGCATCCAGGGGGGGGTTCGACACGAGCAGTACTTC
CASIQGGVRHEQYF
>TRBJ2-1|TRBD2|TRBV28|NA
TGTGCCAGCAGTAAGGGGGGACTAGCGGGTCCTAGCTCCTACAATGAGCAGTTCTTC
CASSKGGLAGPSSYNEQFF
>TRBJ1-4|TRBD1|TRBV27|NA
TGTGCCAGCAGTTTCCCAGGGGGCAATGAAAAACTGTTTTTT
CASSFPGGNEKLFF
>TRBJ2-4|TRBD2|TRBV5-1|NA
TGCGCCAGCAAACGCGGGGGAGCCAAAAACATTCAGTACTTC
CASKRGGAKNIQYF
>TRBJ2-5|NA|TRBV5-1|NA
TGCGCCAGCAGCGCCGGCCCCGGGGAGACCCAGTACTTC
CASSAGPGETQYF
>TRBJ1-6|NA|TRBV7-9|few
TGTGCCAGCAGCTTAGAGGGGGATTCACCCCTCCACTTT
CASSLEGDSPLHF
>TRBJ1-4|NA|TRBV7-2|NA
TGTGCCAGCAGCTTAGGCAGGACTAATGAAAAACTGTTTTTT
CASSLGRTNEKLFF
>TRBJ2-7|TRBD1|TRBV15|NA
TGTGCCACCAGCAGTGGGACAGCTCATCAGTACTTC
CATSSGTAHQYF
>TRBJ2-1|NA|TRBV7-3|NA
TGTGCCAGCAGGGGGACCCGGAGCTCCTACAATGAGCAGTTCTTC
CASRGTRSSYNEQFF
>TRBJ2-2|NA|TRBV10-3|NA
TGTGCCATGCGGATAGGAGAGATTAACACCGGGGAGCTGTTTTTT
CAMRIGEINTGELFF
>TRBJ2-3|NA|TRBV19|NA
TGTGCCAGTAGTCTAAGCGGCACAGATACGCAGTATTTT
CASSLSGTDTQYF
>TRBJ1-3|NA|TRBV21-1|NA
TGTGCCAGCAGGGGGACAGGGCCTATCTCTGGAAACACCATATATTTT
CASRGTGPISGNTIYF
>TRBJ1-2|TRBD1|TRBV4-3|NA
TGCGCCAGCAGCCAAAACAGGGGGCTTGACTATGGCTACACCTTC
CASSQNRGLDYGYTF
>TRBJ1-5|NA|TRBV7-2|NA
TGTGCCAGCAGCTTAGTGGATGGCAATCAGCCCCAGCATTTT
CASSLVDGNQPQHF
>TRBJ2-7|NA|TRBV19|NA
TGTGCCAGTAGTTCCTTTCGGGACTTAAACTCCTACGAGCAGTACTTC
CASSSFRDLNSYEQYF
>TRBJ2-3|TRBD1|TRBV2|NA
TGTGCCAGCAGGGGGGACAGACACACAGATACGCAGTATTTT
CASRGDRHTDTQYF
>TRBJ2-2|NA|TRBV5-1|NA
TGCGCCAGCAGCCCCCCGGCAGGGGAGAACACCGGGGAGCTGTTTTTT
CASSPPAGENTGELFF
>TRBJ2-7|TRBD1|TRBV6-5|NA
TGTGCCAGCAGACTGACAGGGGCCTACGAGCAGTACTTC
CASRLTGAYEQYF
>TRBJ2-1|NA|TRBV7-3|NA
TGTGCCAGCAGCTTAAGTACGAGCTCCTACAATGAGCAGTTCTTC
CASSLSTSSYNEQFF
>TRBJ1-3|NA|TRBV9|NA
TGTGCCAGCAGCGTAGATGCGGACTCTGGAAACACCATATATTTT
CASSVDADSGNTIYF
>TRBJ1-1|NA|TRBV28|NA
TGTGCCAGCAGTTCCCTTGGCGGAGGAAGCACTGAAGCTTTCTTT
CASSSLGGGSTEAFF
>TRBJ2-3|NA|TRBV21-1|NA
TGTGCCAGCAGCGAGCAGGGACAGAGGGACCGCACAGATACGCAGTATTTT
CASSEQGQRDRTDTQYF
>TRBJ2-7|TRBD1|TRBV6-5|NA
TGTGCCAGCAGCCGCGGACAGGCCAGGACCTACGAGCAGTACTTC
CASSRGQARTYEQYF
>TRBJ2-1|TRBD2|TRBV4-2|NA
TGTGCCAGCGCGTATAGCGGGGAGTATTACAATGAGCAGTTCTTC
CASAYSGEYYNEQFF
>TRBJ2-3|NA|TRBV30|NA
TGTGCCTGGAGTGTTCGGGCGACAGATACGCAGTATTTT
CAWSVRATDTQYF
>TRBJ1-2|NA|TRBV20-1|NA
TGCAGTGCTACCTCACACCGTGGCTACACCTTC
CSATSHRGYTF
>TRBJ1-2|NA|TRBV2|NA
TGTGCCAGCACACCGGGACCCCTCTATGGCTACACCTTC
CASTPGPLYGYTF
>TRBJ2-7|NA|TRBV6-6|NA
TGTGCCAGCAGTTATTTAGGGGACGGCTACGAGCAGTACTTC
CASSYLGDGYEQYF
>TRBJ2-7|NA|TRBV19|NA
TGTGCCAGTAGAAGGTCCACGGGGAGGTCCTACGAGCAGTACTTC
CASRRSTGRSYEQYF
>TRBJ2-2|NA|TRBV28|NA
TGTGCCAGCGTCGCCAGGCACACCGGGGAGCTGTTTTTT
CASVARHTGELFF
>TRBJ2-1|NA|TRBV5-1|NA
TGCGCCAGCAGCGTGGATCTGGCGGCGAGCTCCTACAATGAGCAGTTCTTC
CASSVDLAASSYNEQFF
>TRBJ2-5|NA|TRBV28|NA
TGTGCCAGCAGTTTGGAACCGGGGCCCCAAGAGACCCAGTACTTC
CASSLEPGPQETQYF
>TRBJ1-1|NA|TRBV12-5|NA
TGTGCTAGTGGTTTGGTCCTCGCCAAGGGGGGGGGCACTGAAGCTTTCTTT
CASGLVLAKGGGTEAFF
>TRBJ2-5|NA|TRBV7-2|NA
TGTGCCAGCAGCTTAGGTTGGGAGACCCAGTACTTC
CASSLGWETQYF
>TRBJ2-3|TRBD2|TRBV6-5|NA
TGTGCCAGCAGAGATGTCGGCGGGAGCCCAGATACGCAGTATTTT
CASRDVGGSPDTQYF
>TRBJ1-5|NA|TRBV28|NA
TGTGCCAGCAGTTGGGACGGACGAAATCAGCCCCAGCATTTT
CASSWDGRNQPQHF
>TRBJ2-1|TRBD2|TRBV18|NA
TGTGCCAGCTCACCAGTGGCGGGAGGGAACAATGAGCAGTTCTTC
CASSPVAGGNNEQFF
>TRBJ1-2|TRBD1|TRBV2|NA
TGTGCCAGCAGGCAGACAGGGGAGGGCTACACCTTC
CASRQTGEGYTF
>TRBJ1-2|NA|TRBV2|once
TGTGCCAGCGGCGGATGGCCGGGGGGGGAAGAGGACTATGGCTACACCTTC
CASGGWPGGEEDYGYTF
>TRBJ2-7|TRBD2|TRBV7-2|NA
TGTGCCAGCAGCTTAATGACTAGCGGGAGGGGAAAGCAGTACTTC
CASSLMTSGRGKQYF
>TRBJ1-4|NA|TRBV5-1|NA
TGCGCCAGCAGCTCCGGCTTCCAGGGTACTGAAAAACTGTTTTTT
CASSSGFQGTEKLFF
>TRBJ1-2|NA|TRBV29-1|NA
TGCAGCGTACAGGGTCGTGGCTACACCTTC
CSVQGRGYTF
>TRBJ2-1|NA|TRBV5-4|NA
TGTGCCAGCAGAAATCCATCAGGCGGACCAGGCAATGAGCAGTTCTTC
CASRNPSGGPGNEQFF
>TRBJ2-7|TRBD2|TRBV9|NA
TGTGCCAGCAGCCCAACAGGGCGGGAGGGGGACGAGCAGTACTTC
CASSPTGREGDEQYF
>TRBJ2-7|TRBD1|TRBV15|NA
TGTGCCACCAGCACAGGGACAGACCCATACTACGAGCAGTACTTC
CATSTGTDPYYEQYF